Included here is one T cell receptor (beta chain) sequence, with context. The data stem from a study of blood T cell repertoires in COVID-19. Study summary: PBMCs, B-cell-depleted T cells, or T cells were the source of the cDNA or gDNA that made up the material.

Trimming removed 5 bases from V and 7 bases from J, with 9 bases in between. Germline V gives CDR1 SGHVS, CDR2 FQNEAQ. The CDR3 extends over 12 amino acids. Clones were read by immunoSEQ multiplex PCR, and TCRdb kept only the in-frame ones, dropping some. The table lists about 220,000 clones, about 84% of them singletons. The chain links TRBV7-8 to TRBJ1-5; D gene unclear. This clonotype was obtained from a human donor in a cohort sampled during active COVID-19. Sequenced sample: peripheral blood. As DNA, the CDR3 is TGTGCCAGCAGCCCAGGACTACAGCCCCAGCATTTT. Its protein product is CASSPGLQPQHF.